The 6 T cell receptor beta chains given below trace back to one sample, sequenced in a study of identical twins. TCRdb processed the 5' RACE reads anew with MiXCR; each CDR3 protein has one entry. This sample has hundreds of thousands of distinct CDR3 sequences, with around 6% found just once. The sample was naive T cells sorted from blood. The receptors were gathered from a man younger than 35 in good health.

This clonotype was counted at least ten times. V gene TRBV7-8 combines with J gene TRBJ2-3; 10 bases align to TRBD2. Germline assignment: CDR1 SGHVS and CDR2 FQNEAQ. V shed 6 bases, J shed 0 bases, and the junction held 3 bases outside the gene matches. The CDR3 is made up of 15 amino acids. CDR3 loop: CASRPTSGSTDTQYF. The CDR3 DNA reads TGTGCCAGCAGACCGACTAGCGGGAGCACAGATACGCAGTATTTT. The full variable domain, rest sourced from reference TRBV7-8 and TRBJ2-3, is GAGVSQSPRYKVAKRGQDVALRCDPISGHVSLFWYQQALGQGPEFLTYFQNEAQLDKSGLPSDRFFAERPEGSVSTLKIQRTQQEDSAVYLCASRPTSGSTDTQYFGPGTRLTVL.

In its sample, this clonotype was seen a few times. V and J are TRBV27 and TRBJ2-1; the D is unclear. V was shortened by 3 bases and J by 10 bases, with 10 bases between the two germline ends. The length of the CDR3 is 12 residues. The germline CDR1 and CDR2 sequences are MNHEY and SMNVEV (reference sequence). CDR3 in amino acids: CASSFLSREQFF. The CDR3 DNA follows: TGTGCCAGCAGTTTTCTATCGCGGGAGCAGTTCTTC.

This clonotype appeared many times. V usage is TRBV29-1 and J usage is TRBJ2-3, with 8 positions matching TRBD1. CDR1 is SQVTM, CDR2 ANQGSEA, per germline. This CDR3 has 14 residues. Trimming removed 7 bases from V and 3 bases from J; junction bases left unmatched: 9. The CDR3 DNA reads TGCAGCGCCGTGGACAGGGTCAATACAGATACGCAGTATTTT. This encodes CSAVDRVNTDTQYF.

This clonotype was observed at least ten times. The chain employs TRBV3-1 and TRBJ2-2, with a possible D match to TRBD1 (5 bases). V was cut by 5 bases and J by 7 bases, with 17 bases left in between. This CDR3 is 15 amino acids long. Germline V lookup: CDR1 LGHDT, CDR2 YNNKEL (reference sequence). The CDR3 protein is CASSSPLVGHGELFF. CDR3 nucleotide sequence: TGTGCCAGCAGCTCACCCCTAGTAGGACACGGGGAGCTGTTTTTT.

This clonotype was counted many times. V usage is TRBV28 and J usage is TRBJ2-1, with 12 bases fitting TRBD2. Germline values: CDR1 MDHEN, CDR2 SYDVKM. This CDR3 has 15 amino acids. The V and J ends lost 7 bases and 3 bases, in that order; junction bases with no gene match: 4. The CDR3: CASTETSGSYNEQFF. CDR3 sequence (DNA): TGTGCCAGCACCGAGACTAGCGGGAGCTACAATGAGCAGTTCTTC.

This clonotype was recorded a few times. This sequence joins TRBV12-3 or TRBV12-4 and TRBJ2-7; 9 bases match TRBD2. This CDR3 is 16 amino acids long. V was clipped by 3 bases and J by 1 base; unmatched bases: 7. The DNA for the CDR3 is TGTGCCAGCAGTTTGGGGGGGGGACTAGCTTCCTACGAGCAGTACTTC. It translates to CASSLGGGLASYEQYF.